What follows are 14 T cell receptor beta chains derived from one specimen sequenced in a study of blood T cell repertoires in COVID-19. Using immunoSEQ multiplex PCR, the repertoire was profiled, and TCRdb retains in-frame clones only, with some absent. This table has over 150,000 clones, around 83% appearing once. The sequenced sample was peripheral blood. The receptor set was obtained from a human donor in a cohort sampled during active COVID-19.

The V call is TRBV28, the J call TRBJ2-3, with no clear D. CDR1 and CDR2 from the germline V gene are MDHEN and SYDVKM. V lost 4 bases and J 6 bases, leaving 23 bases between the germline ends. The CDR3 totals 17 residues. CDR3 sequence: CASSSNHLGVSADTQYF. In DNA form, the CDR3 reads TGTGCCAGCAGTTCAAACCACCTCGGAGTTTCCGCTGATACGCAGTATTTT. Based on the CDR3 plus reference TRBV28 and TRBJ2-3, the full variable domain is DVKVTQSSRYLVKRTGEKVFLECVQDMDHENMFWYRQDPGLGLRLIYFSYDVKMKEKGDIPEGYSVSREKKERFSLILESASTNQTSMYLCASSSNHLGVSADTQYFGPGTRLTVL.

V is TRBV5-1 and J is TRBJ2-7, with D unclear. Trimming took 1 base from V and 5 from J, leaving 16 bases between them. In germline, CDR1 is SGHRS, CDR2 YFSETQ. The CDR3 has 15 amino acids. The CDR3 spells CASSLLATHSNEQYF. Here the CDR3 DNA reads TGCGCCAGCAGCTTGTTAGCCACCCATTCGAACGAGCAGTACTTC.

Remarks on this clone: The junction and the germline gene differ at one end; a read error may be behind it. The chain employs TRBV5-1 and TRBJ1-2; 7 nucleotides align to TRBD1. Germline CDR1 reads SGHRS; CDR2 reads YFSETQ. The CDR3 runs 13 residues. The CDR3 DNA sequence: TGCGCCAGCAGCTTTAACTCTCCAACAGGGGCCAGATTC. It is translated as CASSFNSPTGARF.

The CDR3 spells CASTGGFNEKLFF. DNA of the CDR3: TGTGCCAGCACTGGGGGGTTTAATGAAAAACTGTTTTTT. The V call is TRBV6-5, the J call TRBJ1-4; D is perhaps TRBD1 (5 bases). This CDR3 spans 13 amino acids. Trimming left V 7 bases short and J 4 bases short, with 10 bases between. Germline CDR1 MNHEY, CDR2 SVGAGI.

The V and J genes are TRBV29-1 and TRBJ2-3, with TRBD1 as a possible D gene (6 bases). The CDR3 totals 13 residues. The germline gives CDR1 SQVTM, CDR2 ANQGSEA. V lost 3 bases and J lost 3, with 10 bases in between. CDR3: CSVDTGTTDTQYF. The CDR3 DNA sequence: TGCAGCGTTGACACAGGGACGACAGATACGCAGTATTTT.

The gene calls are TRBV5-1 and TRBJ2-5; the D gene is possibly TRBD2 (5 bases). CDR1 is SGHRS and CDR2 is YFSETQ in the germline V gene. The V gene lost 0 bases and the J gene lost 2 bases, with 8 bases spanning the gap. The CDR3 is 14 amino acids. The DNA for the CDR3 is TGCGCCAGCAGCTTGGGTGACTATCAAGAGACCCAGTACTTC. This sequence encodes CASSLGDYQETQYF. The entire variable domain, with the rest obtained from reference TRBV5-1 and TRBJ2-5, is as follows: KAGVTQTPRYLIKTRGQQVTLSCSPISGHRSVSWYQQTPGQGLQFLFEYFSETQRNKGNFPGRFSGRQFSNSRSEMNVSTLELGDSALYLCASSLGDYQETQYFGPGTRLLVL.

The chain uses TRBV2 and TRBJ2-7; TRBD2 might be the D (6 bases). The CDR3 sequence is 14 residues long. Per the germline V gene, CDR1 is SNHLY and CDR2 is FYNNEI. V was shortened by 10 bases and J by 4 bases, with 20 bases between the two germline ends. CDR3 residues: CATAGLGHSYEQYF. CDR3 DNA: TGTGCCACCGCGGGGCTCGGACACTCATACGAGCAGTACTTC.

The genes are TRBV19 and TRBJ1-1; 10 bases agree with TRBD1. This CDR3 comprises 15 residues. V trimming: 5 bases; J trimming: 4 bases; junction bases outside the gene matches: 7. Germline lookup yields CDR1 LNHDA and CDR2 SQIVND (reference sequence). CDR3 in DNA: TGTGCCAGTAGTTTGGGACAGGGGAGGTTCACTGAAGCTTTCTTT. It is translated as CASSLGQGRFTEAFF. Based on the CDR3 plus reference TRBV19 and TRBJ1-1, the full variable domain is DGGITQSPKYLFRKEGQNVTLSCEQNLNHDAMYWYRQDPGQGLRLIYYSQIVNDFQKGDIAEGYSVSREKKESFPLTVTSAQKNPTAFYLCASSLGQGRFTEAFFGQGTRLTVV.

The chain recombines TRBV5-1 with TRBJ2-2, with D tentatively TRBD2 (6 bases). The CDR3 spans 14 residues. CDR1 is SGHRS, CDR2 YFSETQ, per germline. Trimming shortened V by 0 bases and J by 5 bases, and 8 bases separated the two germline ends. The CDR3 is CASSLGRGTGELFF. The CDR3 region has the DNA TGCGCCAGCAGCTTGGGGAGGGGTACCGGGGAGCTGTTTTTT.

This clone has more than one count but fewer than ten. In nucleotides, the CDR3 is TGTGCCAGCAGATTAGGACAGGAAGAGACCCAGTACTTC. Protein sequence: CASRLGQEETQYF. The rearrangement uses TRBV2 and TRBJ2-5; the match to TRBD1 covers 7 bases. The CDR3 has 13 residues. CDR1 SNHLY and CDR2 FYNNEI come from the germline V gene. V shed 6 bases, J shed 3 bases, and the junction held 4 bases outside the gene matches.

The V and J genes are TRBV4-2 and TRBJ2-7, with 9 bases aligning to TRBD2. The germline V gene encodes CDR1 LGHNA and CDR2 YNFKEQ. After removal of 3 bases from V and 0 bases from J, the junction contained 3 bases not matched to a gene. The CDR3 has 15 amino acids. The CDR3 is CASSQGSGSSYEQYF. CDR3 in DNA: TGTGCCAGCAGCCAGGGTAGCGGGAGCTCCTACGAGCAGTACTTC.

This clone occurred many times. In DNA, the CDR3 is TGTGCCAGTAGTCCAATTCCGGGACAGGGGGCGTCTTGGTCTGGGGCCAACGTCCTGACTTTC. Translation: CASSPIPGQGASWSGANVLTF. The chain links TRBV19 to TRBJ2-6; 12 nucleotides align to TRBD1. CDR1 is LNHDA and CDR2 is SQIVND in the germline V gene (reference sequence). Trimming took 5 bases from V and 1 from J; bases not matched to a gene: 15. There are 21 residues in the CDR3.

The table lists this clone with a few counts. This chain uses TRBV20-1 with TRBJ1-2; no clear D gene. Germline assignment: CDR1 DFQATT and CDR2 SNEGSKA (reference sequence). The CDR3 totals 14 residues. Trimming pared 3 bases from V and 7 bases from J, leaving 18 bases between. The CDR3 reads CSASIRQKLRGYTF. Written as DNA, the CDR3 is TGCAGTGCTAGTATCCGTCAAAAGCTGCGTGGCTACACCTTC.

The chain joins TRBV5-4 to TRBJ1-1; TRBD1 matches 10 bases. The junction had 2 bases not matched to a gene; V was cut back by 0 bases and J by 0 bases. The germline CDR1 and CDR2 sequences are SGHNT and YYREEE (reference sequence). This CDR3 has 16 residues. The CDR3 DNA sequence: TGTGCCAGCAGCTTGGGGGACAGGGGAGTGAACACTGAAGCTTTCTTT. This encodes CASSLGDRGVNTEAFF.